Below, 3 T cell receptor beta chains from the same sample are listed, as sequenced in a study of cytomegalovirus exposure and HLA in healthy donors. The PCR was carried out with 60 Vbeta primers and 13 Jbeta primers. The table came from immunoSEQ multiplex PCR; TCRdb's copy has only in-frame clones and leaves some out. The sample lists approximately 89,000 clones, approximately 80% occurring once. Sequenced material: PBMCs. Receptors originate from a human donor in good health.

The chain employs TRBV7-2 and TRBJ2-7; 9 bases match TRBD2. Trimming at V came to 3 bases and at J to 6 bases, leaving 9 bases not matched to a gene. The CDR3 loop spans 15 amino acids. CDR1 and CDR2 from the germline V gene are SGHTA and FQGNSA. CDR3 residues: CASSFGAGGGSEQYF. CDR3 DNA: TGTGCCAGCAGCTTTGGGGCGGGAGGGGGGAGCGAGCAGTACTTC.

This chain uses TRBV6-5 with TRBJ1-2; D is perhaps TRBD1 (5 bases). V lost 3 bases, J lost 5 bases, and 16 bases lay in between. The CDR3 totals 15 residues. Germline V gene lookup returns CDR1 MNHEY and CDR2 SVGAGI. The CDR3 loop is CASSYPSQGSYGYTF. CDR3 nucleotides: TGTGCCAGCAGTTATCCGTCTCAGGGATCATATGGCTACACCTTC.

This rearrangement joins TRBV19 to TRBJ2-5; 7 nucleotides match TRBD1. With V trimmed by 5 bases and J by 4 bases, 4 bases remained unmatched. There are 13 residues in the CDR3. Germline V gene data show CDR1 as LNHDA and CDR2 as SQIVND (reference sequence). The CDR3 loop reads CASSRPGGETQYF. CDR3 DNA: TGTGCCAGTAGTCGGCCAGGGGGAGAGACCCAGTACTTC.